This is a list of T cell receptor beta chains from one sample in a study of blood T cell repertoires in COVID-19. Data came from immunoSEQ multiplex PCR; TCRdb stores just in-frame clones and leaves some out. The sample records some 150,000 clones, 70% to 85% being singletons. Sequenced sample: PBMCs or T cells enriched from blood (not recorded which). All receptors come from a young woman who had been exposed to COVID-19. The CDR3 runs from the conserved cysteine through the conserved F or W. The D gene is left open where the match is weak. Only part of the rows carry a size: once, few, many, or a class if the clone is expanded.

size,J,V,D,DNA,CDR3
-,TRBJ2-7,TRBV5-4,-,TGTGCCAGCAGCAACGGTAATTCCTACGAGCAGTACTTC,CASSNGNSYEQYF
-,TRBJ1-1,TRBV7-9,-,TGTGCCAGCAGCTTAGCGGGGGGAGGGACTGAAGCTTTCTTT,CASSLAGGGTEAFF
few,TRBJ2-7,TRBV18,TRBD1,TGTGCCAGCTCCCCCCAGACAGGGTCTATTACCTACGAGCAGTACTTC,CASSPQTGSITYEQYF
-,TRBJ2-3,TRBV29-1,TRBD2,TGCAGCGTTGAAAGGGCGGGAGCGGTGCAGTATTTT,CSVERAGAVQYF
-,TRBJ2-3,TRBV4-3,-,TGCGCCAGCAGCCGTCTAGCGTCGGCAGATACGCAGTATTTT,CASSRLASADTQYF
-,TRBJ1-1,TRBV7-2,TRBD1,TGTGCCAGCAGCCCCCGGGACAGGGGGTATTACACTGAAGCTTTCTTT,CASSPRDRGYYTEAFF
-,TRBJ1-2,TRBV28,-,TGTGCCAGCAGTTTCTTGACAGTTAACTATGGCTACACCTTC,CASSFLTVNYGYTF
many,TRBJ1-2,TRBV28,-,TGTGCCAGCAGTTTGTGGGGGCGGGATGGCTACACCTTC,CASSLWGRDGYTF
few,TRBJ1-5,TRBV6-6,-,TGTGCCAGCAGTTACATGGACATCGATAGCAATCAGCCCCAGCATTTT,CASSYMDIDSNQPQHF
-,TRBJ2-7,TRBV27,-,TGTGCCAGCAGTTTCGGACAGGAGCAGTACTTC,CASSFGQEQYF
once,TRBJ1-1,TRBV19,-,TGTGCCAGTAGTAATCAGGGTGTGACTGAAGCTTTCTTT,CASSNQGVTEAFF
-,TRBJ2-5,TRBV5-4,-,TGTGCCAGCAAAATTGGTGGGGGCCGGGAGACCCAGTACTTC,CASKIGGGRETQYF
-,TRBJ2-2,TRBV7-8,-,TGTGCCAGCAGCCAAAACCTAATCGCGAACACCGGGGAGCTGTTTTTT,CASSQNLIANTGELFF
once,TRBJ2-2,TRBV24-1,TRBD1,TGTGCCACCAGAACCGGGACAGGGAACCCCGGGGAGCTGTTTTTT,CATRTGTGNPGELFF
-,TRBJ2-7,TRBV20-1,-,TGCAGTGCTAGTTCAGGGCTCGACGAGCAGTACTTC,CSASSGLDEQYF
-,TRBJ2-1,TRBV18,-,TGTGCCAGCTCACCACCGGGGCAGAGACAAGGGTACAATGAGCAGTTCTTC,CASSPPGQRQGYNEQFF
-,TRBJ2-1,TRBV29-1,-,TGCAGCGTTGAAGGGACTGCAGCCTTTTTATACAATGAGCAGTTCTTC,CSVEGTAAFLYNEQFF
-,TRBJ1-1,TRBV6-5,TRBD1,TGTGCCAGCAGGACAGGGTTCCTGATGAACACTGAAGCTTTCTTT,CASRTGFLMNTEAFF
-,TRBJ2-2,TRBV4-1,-,TGCGCCAGCAGCCAAGATAGAGGATACGCGAACACCGGGGAGCTGTTTTTT,CASSQDRGYANTGELFF
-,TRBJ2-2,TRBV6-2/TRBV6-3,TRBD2,TGTGCCAGCAGTTACAGGCGGGAGTACGGGGAGCTGTTTTTT,CASSYRREYGELFF
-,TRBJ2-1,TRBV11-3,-,TGTGCCAGCAGCAATACCCTTAGGGGTTTCAATGAGCAGTTCTTC,CASSNTLRGFNEQFF
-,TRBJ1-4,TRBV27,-,TGTGCCAGCAGTAAGGGGCTTAATGAAAAACTGTTTTTT,CASSKGLNEKLFF
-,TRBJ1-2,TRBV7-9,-,TGTGCCAGCAGCTTAGCGGGGGGGGCCCTCGATGGCTACACCTTC,CASSLAGGALDGYTF
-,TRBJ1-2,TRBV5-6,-,TGTGCCAGCAGCTCCCGGGACACAACCATCTATGGCTACACCTTC,CASSSRDTTIYGYTF
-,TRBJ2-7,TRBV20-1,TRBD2,TGCAGTGCTAGTACTAGCGGGGGGGCATTGTCCTACGAGCAGTACTTC,CSASTSGGALSYEQYF
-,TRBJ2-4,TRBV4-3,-,TGCGCCAGCAGCCAAGATCCTTACACGGGAAGGTTAAACATTCAGTACTTC,CASSQDPYTGRLNIQYF
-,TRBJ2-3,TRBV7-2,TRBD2,TGTGCCAGCAGCTTTAGGACTAGCGGGAGTGGAGATACGCAGTATTTT,CASSFRTSGSGDTQYF
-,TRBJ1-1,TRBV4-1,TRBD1,TGCGCCAGCAGCCGTCTCCCGGGACAGGGTTGGAACACTGAAGCTTTCTTT,CASSRLPGQGWNTEAFF
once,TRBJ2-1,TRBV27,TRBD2,TGTGCCAGCAGTTTGTTTAGCGGGAGGGCCGGGGATGAGCAGTTCTTC,CASSLFSGRAGDEQFF
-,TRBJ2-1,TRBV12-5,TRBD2,TGTGCTAGTGGTTTGGTACTGGTAGCGGGAGGGCCGCGTCACAACAATGAGCAGTTCTTC,CASGLVLVAGGPRHNNEQFF
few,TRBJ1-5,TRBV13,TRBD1,TGTGCCAGCAGCTTAACGTACGGGCAGGGGGCAGGCCAGCCCCAGCATTTT,CASSLTYGQGAGQPQHF
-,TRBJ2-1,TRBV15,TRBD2,TGTGCCACCAGCAGAGAGGGAGGGCCTAGCAATGAGCAGTTCTTC,CATSREGGPSNEQFF
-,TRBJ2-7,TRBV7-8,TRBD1,TGTGCCAGCAGCCTAAGACAGGGAAGCACCTACGAGCAGTACTTC,CASSLRQGSTYEQYF
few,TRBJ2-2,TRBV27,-,TGTGCCAGCAGTTTATCGAGCCGCGGAGTTAACACCGGGGAGCTGTTTTTT,CASSLSSRGVNTGELFF
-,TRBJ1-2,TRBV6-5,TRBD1,TGTGCCAGCAGTCTGAACAGGGGGCAGGGCGGCTACACCTTC,CASSLNRGQGGYTF
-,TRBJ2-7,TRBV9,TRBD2,TGTGCCAGCAGCGTAGGGACTAGCACCTACGAGCAGTACTTC,CASSVGTSTYEQYF
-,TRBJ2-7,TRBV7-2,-,TGTGCCAGCAGCTTAGGTAGCGGAGGAAACTACGAGCAGTACTTC,CASSLGSGGNYEQYF
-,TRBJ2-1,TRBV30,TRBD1,TGTGCCTGGAGTGGCATAGACAGGGGAGCTGAGCAGTTCTTC,CAWSGIDRGAEQFF
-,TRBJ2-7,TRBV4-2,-,TGTGCCAGCAGCCAAGATCCTGGGGAGAACCGCGAGCAGTACTTC,CASSQDPGENREQYF